The clone carrying this T cell receptor (beta chain) came up many times. V was clipped by 7 bases and J by 4 bases; unmatched bases: 5. The CDR3 runs to 13 residues. The germline V gene encodes CDR1 MGHDK and CDR2 SYGVNS. The data derive from a study of human T cells and chemical hapten exposure. Original methodology: Across samples, TCR counts had a median of roughly 96,000 and ranged from about 20,000 to 750,000. TCRdb used MiXCR to reprocess the RACE reads, holding one entry per CDR3 protein. TCRdb's processing, not the authors', yielded these V and J calls. The sample holds 49,000 or so distinct CDR3 sequences, approximately 4.8% seen once. The time point: healthy volunteer bleed at 2 weeks. The starting material, unfractionated whole blood, was used for total RNA extraction.

The chain recombines TRBV25-1 with TRBJ2-7; 9 bases are a match to TRBD1. This clonotype was obtained from a human donor in good health. Some clones in this sample may be carry-over from other donors' samples. Sequenced sample: whole blood. This CDR3 reads CASKGQGGYEQYF. The CDR3 region has the DNA TGTGCCAGCAAGGGACAGGGCGGTTACGAGCAGTACTTC.